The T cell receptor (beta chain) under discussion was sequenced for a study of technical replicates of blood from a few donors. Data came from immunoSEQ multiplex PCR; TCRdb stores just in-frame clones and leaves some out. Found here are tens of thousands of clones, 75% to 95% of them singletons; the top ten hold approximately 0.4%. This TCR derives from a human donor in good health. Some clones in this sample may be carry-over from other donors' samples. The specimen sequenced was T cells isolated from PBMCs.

The CDR3 coding sequence is TGTGCCAGCTCAACGACAGGGGGCAACGAGCAGTACTTC. Translating it yields CASSTTGGNEQYF. The rearrangement links TRBV18 to TRBJ2-7; 10 bases fit TRBD1. CDR1 and CDR2 from the germline V gene are KGHSH and LQKENI. CDR3 length equals 13 residues. V trimming: 5 bases; J trimming: 5 bases; junction bases outside the gene matches: 3.